These T cell receptor beta chains were read from a single sample in a study of type 1 and type 2 diabetes patients. TCRdb reprocessed the multiplex PCR reads with MiXCR, giving one entry per CDR3 protein. Found here are about 290,000 distinct CDR3 sequences, around 47% of them singletons; the top ten hold about an eighth. Material for sequencing was peripheral blood mononuclear cells (PBMCs). These receptors all come from a man between 18 and 35 years old with type 2 diabetes. CDR3s include the opening cysteine and the closing phenylalanine or tryptophan. Fields, in order: clone size, J gene, D gene, V gene, CDR3 DNA, CDR3 protein. D genes are given only for firm matches. The size of a clone is reported for some rows only, either as once, few or many, or as a class for expanded clones.

clone_size: few
j_call: TRBJ2-1
d_call: TRBD2
v_call: TRBV20-1
cdr3_nt: TGCAGTGCTCCCCTCGCGGGAGGGCGCAGCGATGAGCAGTTCTTC
cdr3_aa: CSAPLAGGRSDEQFF

clone_size: once
j_call: TRBJ1-5
d_call: TRBD1
v_call: TRBV7-8
cdr3_nt: TGTGCCAGCAGCTTAGGGTCGACAGGGATCAATCAGCCCCAGCATTTT
cdr3_aa: CASSLGSTGINQPQHF

clone_size: -
j_call: TRBJ1-1
d_call: TRBD1
v_call: TRBV28
cdr3_nt: TGTGCCAGCCGGGACAGGGGATATGGGGCTTTCTTT
cdr3_aa: CASRDRGYGAFF

clone_size: few
j_call: TRBJ1-2
d_call: TRBD1
v_call: TRBV19
cdr3_nt: TGTGCCAGTAGTGCGGACAGGGCCTATGGCTACACCTTC
cdr3_aa: CASSADRAYGYTF

clone_size: -
j_call: TRBJ1-2
d_call: -
v_call: TRBV9
cdr3_nt: TGTGCCAGCCACACCGGGACGGGCGATAACTATGGCTACACCTTC
cdr3_aa: CASHTGTGDNYGYTF

clone_size: few
j_call: TRBJ1-6
d_call: TRBD1
v_call: TRBV7-2
cdr3_nt: TGTGCCAGCAGCTTAACTTTTACGGGACAGTCCCTTCTCTCACCCCTCCACTTT
cdr3_aa: CASSLTFTGQSLLSPLHF

clone_size: -
j_call: TRBJ2-7
d_call: TRBD2
v_call: TRBV20-1
cdr3_nt: TGCAGTGCTAGCGGGAGGTCCTTCTGCGAGCAGTACTTC
cdr3_aa: CSASGRSFCEQYF

clone_size: -
j_call: TRBJ2-1
d_call: TRBD2
v_call: TRBV7-3
cdr3_nt: TGTGCCAGCAGCTTGGGACGGGAGGTCTCCTACAATGAGCAGTTCTTC
cdr3_aa: CASSLGREVSYNEQFF

clone_size: -
j_call: TRBJ2-7
d_call: -
v_call: TRBV2
cdr3_nt: TGTGCCAGCAGCTTAGGTCCCGGGACCTACGAGCAGTACTTC
cdr3_aa: CASSLGPGTYEQYF

clone_size: many
j_call: TRBJ2-7
d_call: -
v_call: TRBV5-1
cdr3_nt: TGCGCCAGCAGCTTACAGACCGAGGAAGAGCAGTACTTC
cdr3_aa: CASSLQTEEEQYF

clone_size: -
j_call: TRBJ2-6
d_call: -
v_call: TRBV9
cdr3_nt: TGTGCCAGCAGCGAGGGGGACGGAGCTGGGGCCAACGTCCTGACTTTC
cdr3_aa: CASSEGDGAGANVLTF

clone_size: few
j_call: TRBJ2-1
d_call: -
v_call: TRBV7-2
cdr3_nt: TGTGCCAGCACCGGACGGACGAACAATGAGCAGTTCTTC
cdr3_aa: CASTGRTNNEQFF

clone_size: many
j_call: TRBJ1-2
d_call: -
v_call: TRBV7-6
cdr3_nt: TGTGCCAGCAGCTTAGGGCAGGGAGACTATGGCTACACCTTC
cdr3_aa: CASSLGQGDYGYTF

clone_size: few
j_call: TRBJ1-2
d_call: TRBD1
v_call: TRBV29-1
cdr3_nt: TGCAGCGTGAACAGGGGTAGTAGAGATGGCTACACCTTC
cdr3_aa: CSVNRGSRDGYTF

clone_size: -
j_call: TRBJ1-5
d_call: -
v_call: TRBV7-8
cdr3_nt: TGTGCCAGCAGACGACTCTCAAACCAGGATCAGCCCCAGCATTTT
cdr3_aa: CASRRLSNQDQPQHF

clone_size: -
j_call: TRBJ1-1
d_call: -
v_call: TRBV14
cdr3_nt: TGTGCCAGCAGCCAACTATTGAACACTGAAGCTTTCTTT
cdr3_aa: CASSQLLNTEAFF

clone_size: -
j_call: TRBJ2-2
d_call: -
v_call: TRBV6-4
cdr3_nt: TGTGCCAGCAGTGACTCGGGCCTCACCGGGGAACTGTTTTTT
cdr3_aa: CASSDSGLTGELFF

clone_size: -
j_call: TRBJ1-4
d_call: -
v_call: TRBV28
cdr3_nt: TGTGCCACCCTGAGGAGGGTAGGGAAACTGTTTTTT
cdr3_aa: CATLRRVGKLFF

clone_size: few
j_call: TRBJ1-3
d_call: -
v_call: TRBV2
cdr3_nt: TGTGCCAGCGAGGCCCTTCACACCATATATTTT
cdr3_aa: CASEALHTIYF

clone_size: few
j_call: TRBJ2-1
d_call: -
v_call: TRBV7-9
cdr3_nt: TGTGCCACACAGATTAGCTCCTACAATGAGCAGTTCTTC
cdr3_aa: CATQISSYNEQFF

clone_size: -
j_call: TRBJ2-3
d_call: TRBD2
v_call: TRBV5-8
cdr3_nt: TGCGCCAGCAGCCAAGATGGTCTCCCTAGCGGCCGTAACACAGATACGCAGTATTTT
cdr3_aa: CASSQDGLPSGRNTDTQYF

clone_size: -
j_call: TRBJ1-4
d_call: -
v_call: TRBV6-6
cdr3_nt: TGTGCCAGCAGTTACTCTCCAGGGGCAGGGGCATCTAATGAAAAACTGTTTTTT
cdr3_aa: CASSYSPGAGASNEKLFF

clone_size: few
j_call: TRBJ1-2
d_call: TRBD1
v_call: TRBV2
cdr3_nt: TGTGCCAGCAGCGGCATGCGGGACAGGGATGGCTACACCTTC
cdr3_aa: CASSGMRDRDGYTF

clone_size: few
j_call: TRBJ2-3
d_call: TRBD1
v_call: TRBV25-1
cdr3_nt: TGTGCCAGTCAGGGGGCTCAGGCAGATACGCAGTATTTT
cdr3_aa: CASQGAQADTQYF

clone_size: -
j_call: TRBJ1-4
d_call: -
v_call: TRBV4-2
cdr3_nt: TGTGCCAGCAGCCAGGTGGGCGAAGATGAAAAACTGTTTTTT
cdr3_aa: CASSQVGEDEKLFF

clone_size: -
j_call: TRBJ2-2
d_call: -
v_call: TRBV4-3
cdr3_nt: TGCGCCAGCAGCCAAGATCACAGTTCCACCGGGGAGCTGTTTTTT
cdr3_aa: CASSQDHSSTGELFF

clone_size: -
j_call: TRBJ2-1
d_call: -
v_call: TRBV7-3
cdr3_nt: TGTGCCAGCAGCTTAACCGTCCTGAGGGGCCCTTATATTGAATCCTACAATGAGCAGTTCTTC
cdr3_aa: CASSLTVLRGPYIESYNEQFF

clone_size: -
j_call: TRBJ2-7
d_call: TRBD2
v_call: TRBV4-1
cdr3_nt: TGCGCCAGCAGCCCCCGCGGAGGACTAGCAGAGGACGAGCAGTACTTC
cdr3_aa: CASSPRGGLAEDEQYF

clone_size: -
j_call: TRBJ1-2
d_call: -
v_call: TRBV7-2
cdr3_nt: TGTGCCAGCAGCTTCCTCTCACACCAGGGAAAGGACTATGGCTACACCTTC
cdr3_aa: CASSFLSHQGKDYGYTF

clone_size: -
j_call: TRBJ2-3
d_call: TRBD1
v_call: TRBV7-2
cdr3_nt: TGTGCCAGCAGCGGATCCTGGACAGGGACAAGCACAGATACGCAGTATTTT
cdr3_aa: CASSGSWTGTSTDTQYF

clone_size: -
j_call: TRBJ1-5
d_call: TRBD1
v_call: TRBV19
cdr3_nt: TGTGCCAGTAAAAGACAGGACAGGGGAAGCAATCAGCCCCAGCATTTT
cdr3_aa: CASKRQDRGSNQPQHF

clone_size: many
j_call: TRBJ2-7
d_call: -
v_call: TRBV19
cdr3_nt: TGTGCCAGTAGTCAGCAGGGGTTCGAGCAGTACTTC
cdr3_aa: CASSQQGFEQYF

clone_size: -
j_call: TRBJ2-3
d_call: -
v_call: TRBV6-6
cdr3_nt: TGTGCCGTCAGAGGTGCAGGGGCAGATACGCAGTATTTT
cdr3_aa: CAVRGAGADTQYF

clone_size: -
j_call: TRBJ1-2
d_call: -
v_call: TRBV7-9
cdr3_nt: TGTGCCAGCAGCTTAGCTGAGATTATTCCTAACTATGGCTACACCTTC
cdr3_aa: CASSLAEIIPNYGYTF

clone_size: -
j_call: TRBJ2-6
d_call: -
v_call: TRBV19
cdr3_nt: TGTGCCAGTAACCTCCGCTCTGGGGCCAACGTCCTGACTTTC
cdr3_aa: CASNLRSGANVLTF

clone_size: -
j_call: TRBJ2-5
d_call: TRBD2
v_call: TRBV5-4
cdr3_nt: TGCGCCAGCAGCCAAGAGACCCTAGCGGGAGGTGGGGAGACCCAGTACTTC
cdr3_aa: CASSQETLAGGGETQYF

clone_size: -
j_call: TRBJ1-1
d_call: -
v_call: TRBV6-6
cdr3_nt: TGTGCCACCGGACAGTTCAGTGGTACTGAAGCTTTCTTT
cdr3_aa: CATGQFSGTEAFF

clone_size: -
j_call: TRBJ1-1
d_call: -
v_call: TRBV5-1
cdr3_nt: TGCGCCAGCAGCTTGGCAGGCCGGGGCACTGAAGCTTTCTTT
cdr3_aa: CASSLAGRGTEAFF

clone_size: -
j_call: TRBJ1-2
d_call: -
v_call: TRBV28
cdr3_nt: TGTGCCAGCAGTCTTCATCAGACAGCTAACTATGGCTACACCTTC
cdr3_aa: CASSLHQTANYGYTF

clone_size: few
j_call: TRBJ1-4
d_call: -
v_call: TRBV30
cdr3_nt: TGTGCCTGGACCCGGGACACTCATGAAAAACTGTTTTTT
cdr3_aa: CAWTRDTHEKLFF

clone_size: -
j_call: TRBJ2-7
d_call: TRBD1
v_call: TRBV10-3
cdr3_nt: TGTGCCGCCAGGGGGGGGACAGGGATCAACGAGCAGTACTTC
cdr3_aa: CAARGGTGINEQYF

clone_size: -
j_call: TRBJ2-5
d_call: TRBD1
v_call: TRBV29-1
cdr3_nt: TGCAGCGTTGTTGCAGGACAGGGGGCGGAGACCCAGTACTTC
cdr3_aa: CSVVAGQGAETQYF

clone_size: -
j_call: TRBJ1-6
d_call: TRBD1
v_call: TRBV7-6
cdr3_nt: TGTGCCAGCAGCTTAGACCCCCCACAGGGGGCCTTTGGGAATTCACCCCTCCACTTT
cdr3_aa: CASSLDPPQGAFGNSPLHF

clone_size: -
j_call: TRBJ2-3
d_call: -
v_call: TRBV20-1
cdr3_nt: TGCAGTGCTATCACAGATACGCAGTATTTT
cdr3_aa: CSAITDTQYF

clone_size: once
j_call: TRBJ1-5
d_call: -
v_call: TRBV30
cdr3_nt: TGTGCCTGGAGTACAGGGCCCAATCAGCCCCAGCATTTT
cdr3_aa: CAWSTGPNQPQHF

clone_size: few
j_call: TRBJ2-5
d_call: -
v_call: TRBV29-1
cdr3_nt: TGCAGCGTTGAAATCGGTAAGCTCCAAGAGACCCAGTACTTC
cdr3_aa: CSVEIGKLQETQYF

clone_size: few
j_call: TRBJ2-5
d_call: TRBD2
v_call: TRBV20-1
cdr3_nt: TGCAGTGCTCTACCGGGACTAGCGGCTCAAGAGACCCAGTACTTC
cdr3_aa: CSALPGLAAQETQYF

clone_size: -
j_call: TRBJ2-1
d_call: TRBD2
v_call: TRBV24-1
cdr3_nt: TGTGCCACCAGTGATGGGGGACTAGCGGGACCGACCGGGTCGGTGAATGAGCAGTTCTTC
cdr3_aa: CATSDGGLAGPTGSVNEQFF

clone_size: many
j_call: TRBJ2-7
d_call: -
v_call: TRBV25-1
cdr3_nt: TGTGCCAGCAGTGAATCGGGCAGGACCGGAGTGGACGAGCAGTACTTC
cdr3_aa: CASSESGRTGVDEQYF

clone_size: -
j_call: TRBJ1-2
d_call: -
v_call: TRBV29-1
cdr3_nt: TGCAGCGCTGGGGACCAGGTTCTCACCTTC
cdr3_aa: CSAGDQVLTF

clone_size: -
j_call: TRBJ2-3
d_call: -
v_call: TRBV7-2
cdr3_nt: TGTGCCAGCAGCTTAGGACGCGGGTTGCAGTATTTT
cdr3_aa: CASSLGRGLQYF